The source of this TCR beta chain is a study of PD-1 blockade in classical Hodgkin lymphoma. The sample's time point: cycle 4 day 1 (C4D1), after more than five weeks of nivolumab. Brentuximab vedotin exposure varied, and every patient relapsed after autologous stem cell transplantation. Notes on the study in general: Prior therapy or disease activity may underlie the repertoire differences, whose causes remain undefined. It was CD4+ TCR diversity, not CD8+, that rose significantly by C4D1.

With respect to this clone: Its matching antigen is unknown.

TCRdb's copy holds only in-frame clones and misses some; the assay was immunoSEQ multiplex PCR. The table lists roughly 21,000 clones, 70% to 75% of them singletons, with roughly 21% in the top ten. The CDR3 length is 15 residues. CDR1 MNHEY and CDR2 SMNVEV come from the germline V gene (reference sequence). V lost 5 bases, J lost 3 bases, and 8 bases stayed unmatched. The receptor was isolated from a human donor with classical Hodgkin lymphoma. The V call is TRBV27, the J call TRBJ2-7, with TRBD2 matching over 9 bases. The starting material was peripheral blood mononuclear cells (PBMCs), obtained before the fourth cycle of nivolumab. CDR3 residues: CASSELSSGVYEQYF. CDR3 bases: TGTGCCAGCAGTGAACTGTCTAGCGGGGTCTACGAGCAGTACTTC.